The entry that follows covers one TCR beta chain sequence. The source of the sample is a study of blood T cell repertoires in COVID-19. On the study more broadly: Researchers got acute and convalescent COVID-19 samples from the United States, Italy and Spain.

CDR3 length: 16 residues. The J segment lost 1 base and the V segment lost 2 bases, leaving 7 bases of the junction unmatched. CDR1 and CDR2 (germline): WNHNN, SYGVQD (reference sequence). In the authors' methods: Estimated nucleated cell counts came from reference gene primer amplification. Sequencing used immunoSEQ multiplex PCR; TCRdb keeps in-frame clones, though not all of them. V and J calls and clone size come straight from that table; D and trimming were deduced from the DNA. The sample gives roughly 190,000 clones, about 86% of which show up once; roughly 14% is in the top ten. This rearrangement joins TRBV10-1 to TRBJ1-1; 7 nucleotides match TRBD1. Sequencing used peripheral blood. This TCR was sampled from a man in his thirties or forties with active or convalescent COVID-19. The CDR3 coding sequence is TGCGCCAGCAGTGAGCGAAGGACAGGCCCGAACACTGAAGCTTTCTTT. It is translated as CASSERRTGPNTEAFF.